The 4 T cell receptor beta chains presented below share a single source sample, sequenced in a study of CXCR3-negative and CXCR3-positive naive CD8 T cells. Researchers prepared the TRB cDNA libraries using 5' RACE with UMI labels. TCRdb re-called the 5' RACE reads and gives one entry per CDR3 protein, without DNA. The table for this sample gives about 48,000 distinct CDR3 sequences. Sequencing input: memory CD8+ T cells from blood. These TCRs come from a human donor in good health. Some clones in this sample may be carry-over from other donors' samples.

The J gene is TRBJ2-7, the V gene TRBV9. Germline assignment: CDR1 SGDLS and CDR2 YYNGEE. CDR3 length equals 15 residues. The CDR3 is CASSVSVSSSYEQYF.

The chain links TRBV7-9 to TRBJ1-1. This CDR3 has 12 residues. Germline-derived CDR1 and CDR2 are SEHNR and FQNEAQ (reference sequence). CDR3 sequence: CASSVGNVEAFF. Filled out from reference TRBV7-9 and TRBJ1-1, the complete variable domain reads DTGVSQNPRHKITKRGQNVTFRCDPISEHNRLYWYRQTLGQGPEFLTYFQNEAQLEKSRLLSDRFSAERPKGSFSTLEIQRTEQGDSAMYLCASSVGNVEAFFGQGTRLTVV.

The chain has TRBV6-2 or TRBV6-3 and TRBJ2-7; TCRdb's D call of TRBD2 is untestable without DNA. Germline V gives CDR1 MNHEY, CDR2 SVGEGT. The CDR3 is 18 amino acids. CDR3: CASSGYSLTSGRIHEQYF.

The CDR3: CASRPAGGFTGELFF. V usage is TRBV5-5 and J usage is TRBJ2-2; absent DNA, TCRdb's TRBD2 call cannot be checked. The V gene's germline CDR1 is SGHKS and CDR2 YYEKEE (reference sequence). This CDR3 spans 15 amino acids. Looking up the rest from reference TRBV5-5 and TRBJ2-2 gives the full variable domain: DAGVTQSPTHLIKTRGQQVTLRCSPISGHKSVSWYQQVLGQGPQFIFQYYEKEERGRGNFPDRFSARQFPNYSSELNVNALLLGDSALYLCASRPAGGFTGELFFGEGSRLTVL.